The entry below describes one T cell receptor beta chain. Its antigen remains unidentified. No much larger clonotype is one base removed from it; base qualities were not supplied. The source of the sample is a study of vaccination effects on CD4 cells after COVID-19 (dated by TCRdb to between 2022 and 2023). Notes on the research overall: Participants received two doses of either the BNT162b2 or the mRNA-1273 mRNA SARS-CoV-2 vaccine. The study compared SARS-CoV-2 spike-specific CD4+ TCR repertoires before and after mRNA vaccination in COVID-19 convalescent patients and infection-naive vaccine recipients. A total of 10 COVID-19 convalescent patients and several SARS-CoV-2-naive healthy vaccine recipients were included in the full study. Cultures from other donors in the study were sequenced using the Oncomine TCR Beta short-read assay on an Illumina iSeq 100. What the work shows at the level of the full study, not this receptor alone: Marked clonal contraction was observed in both infection-induced and vaccine-induced clones at late post-vaccination timepoints, consistent with waning T cell responses. The study was limited by a small number of convalescent patients and lacked early post-infection timepoints. Among healthy vaccine recipients, nearly all vaccine-induced clones were SARS-CoV-2 mono-reactive, and only 1 of 255 was cross-reactive with common cold coronaviruses.

In the ViraFEST assay, PBMC were stimulated with viral peptide pools, and TCR sequencing was then used to find antigen-specific CD4+ T cell clonotypes based on their expansion. After about 10 days of culture, CD4+ T cells were isolated with the EasySep CD4+ T cell isolation kit. The absence of prior SARS-CoV-2 infection in healthy vaccine recipients was confirmed by negative nucleocapsid antibodies before and after vaccination. Each well held 1.5 million to 2.5 million PBMC cultured in IMDM containing roughly 5% human AB serum, around 10 IU/ml IL-2 and gentamicin, along with roughly 10 ug/ml peptides. Half of the culture medium was replaced with fresh IL-2-containing medium on days 3 and 7. Unless otherwise noted, each peptide stimulation condition was cultured in triplicate wells. Using Ficoll-Paque Plus gradient centrifugation, PBMC were separated from whole blood and then either used fresh or cryopreserved at -140C. Overlapping peptide pools spanned the spike proteins of SARS-CoV-2 and the common cold coronaviruses HCoV-NL63, HCoV-OC43 and HCoV-229E. The QIAamp micro DNA kit was used to extract genomic DNA from the cultured CD4+ T cells.

Preparation of the library involved the immunoSEQ multiplex PCR assay. DNA from the CD4+ T cells that had been cultured and isolated underwent TCR beta CDR3 sequencing. Turning to the authors' computational methods: Non-productive TCR sequences were removed and reads were trimmed to the CDR3 region, keeping CDR3s of at least 7 amino acids. The MANAFEST web app was used to identify antigen-specific clonotypes by comparing expansion in peptide wells with expansion in reference cultures. To be called positive, a clone needed expansion at FDR<0.05 compared with the reference and with all other wells, an odds ratio greater than 5, and a frequency greater than 0.1% in two replicate wells. Cross-reactive clonotypes were defined as significantly expanded in SARS-CoV-2 spike wells and in at least one common cold coronavirus spike condition. Levenshtein distance calculated with the stringdist R package was used to assess CDR3 similarity, and unrooted trees were constructed with ape in R 3.6.1. As stored in TCRdb, this immuneACCESS dataset retains in-frame rearrangements with V and J assigned. A fraction of the clones does not appear; measured against another copy, unresolved V genes explain less than half of the discrepancy, and the remainder lacks a known reason. V and J calls and clone size are those listed in that table; D and trimming were worked out from the DNA. The table for this sample lists roughly 20,000 clones; roughly 70% of them were counted only once. The ten largest clones represent roughly a sixth of the sample.

The germline V gene (reference sequence) specifies SGHNT as CDR1 and YYREEE as CDR2. The V end gives up 4 bases and the J end 5 bases, leaving 6 bases in the junction not matched to a gene. The CDR3 goes from the cysteine to the phenylalanine over 15 residues. The CDR3 DNA has 45 bases and is translated from base 1. Sequencing was performed on CD4+ T cells from PBMCs cultured with HCoV-229E spike peptides, taken before COVID-19 vaccination. The cell subset or site tag for this specimen amounts to: HCoV-229E spike overlapping peptide pool stimulation. The chain was built from TRBV5-4 and TRBJ2-1; TRBD2 fits 10 bases in the junction. This TCR derives from a human donor who received a COVID-19 vaccine. The CDR3 corresponds to CASSPGTSGNNEQFF. Read as DNA, the sequence is TGTGCCAGCAGCCCTGGCACTAGCGGGAACAATGAGCAGTTCTTC.